Below, 26 T cell receptor beta chains from the same sample are listed, as sequenced in a study of blood T cell repertoires in COVID-19. Assay: immunoSEQ multiplex PCR; the TCRdb copy retains only in-frame clones and omits some. The data show about 150,000 clones, about 89% seen once. The sample was peripheral blood. Source of these receptors: a man aged 45-65 years with acute or convalescent COVID-19.

This clone was seen a handful of times. The chain joins TRBV7-2 to TRBJ2-2; D is perhaps TRBD1 (6 bases). V was clipped by 4 bases and J by 1 base, with 10 bases between them. The V gene's germline CDR1 is SGHTA and CDR2 FQGNSA. There are 15 residues in the CDR3. CDR3 bases: TGTGCCAGCAGCTCTTTAGGGGGGAACACCGGGGAGCTGTTTTTT. It specifies CASSSLGGNTGELFF.

This clone appeared a single time. The chain recombines TRBV6-2 or TRBV6-3 with TRBJ1-5; D gene ambiguous. V dropped 2 bases and J dropped 5 bases, with 13 bases sitting between them. Germline V gives CDR1 MNHEY, CDR2 SVGEGT. This CDR3 region has 15 residues. The CDR3 coding sequence is TGTGCCAGCAGTTACACGGAAGCGGGTTATCAGCCCCAGCATTTT. This sequence encodes CASSYTEAGYQPQHF.

This chain links TRBV7-9 with TRBJ2-7; perhaps TRBD1 as D (7 bases). Trimming cost V 4 bases and J 4 bases, with 14 bases left between them. The CDR3 spans 14 residues. Per germline, CDR1 SEHNR and CDR2 FQNEAQ (reference sequence). The CDR3 DNA reads TGTGCCAGCAGCTCGCAACAGGGGAGGTACGAGCAGTACGTC. It yields the protein CASSSQQGRYEQYV.

This clone was counted only a few times. J is TRBJ2-2 and V is TRBV7-8; D gene uncertain. The V gene lost 4 bases and the J gene lost 3 bases, with 9 bases spanning the gap. Germline V CDR1 and CDR2: SGHVS, FQNEAQ. The CDR3 runs 14 residues. DNA of the CDR3: TGTGCCAGCAGCTCTTACAGTGACACCGGGGAGCTGTTTTTT. Amino acid sequence: CASSSYSDTGELFF. Looking up the rest from reference TRBV7-8 and TRBJ2-2 gives the full variable domain: GAGVSQSPRYKVAKRGQDVALRCDPISGHVSLFWYQQALGQGPEFLTYFQNEAQLDKSGLPSDRFFAERPEGSVSTLKIQRTQQEDSAVYLCASSSYSDTGELFFGEGSRLTVL.

J is TRBJ2-7 and V is TRBV23-1, with D tentatively TRBD2 (6 bases). TRBV23-1 is an ORF, with its function uncertain. Trimming stripped 2 bases from V and 3 bases from J, with 14 bases between. The CDR3 runs to 15 residues. CDR3 in amino acids: CASSQTGLGGYEQYV. The CDR3 region has the DNA TGCGCCAGCAGTCAAACGGGGTTGGGAGGCTACGAGCAGTACGTC.

The sample holds one count of this clone. This chain joins TRBV18 and TRBJ2-6, with 9 bases aligning to TRBD1. The V gene end was trimmed by 4 bases and the J gene end by 4 bases; junction bases not matched to a gene: 5. In germline, CDR1 is KGHSH, CDR2 LQKENI. The CDR3 consists of 16 residues. The CDR3 coding sequence is TGTGCCAGCTCACGATGGGACAGGGCCGGGGCCAACGTCCTGACTTTC. Encoded protein: CASSRWDRAGANVLTF.

The chain uses TRBV19 and TRBJ2-7; 13 bases agree with TRBD2. In germline, CDR1 is LNHDA, CDR2 SQIVND (reference sequence). The V segment lost 5 bases and the J segment 3 bases; nucleotides outside the gene matches: 10. The CDR3 spans 17 residues. The CDR3 loop is CASSDDRGTSGDYEQYF. In DNA form, the CDR3 reads TGTGCCAGTAGTGATGACAGGGGGACTAGCGGGGACTACGAGCAGTACTTC.

J is TRBJ1-2 and V is TRBV6-2 or TRBV6-3, with 9 nucleotides matching TRBD1. The CDR3 runs to 12 residues. Germline-derived CDR1 and CDR2 are MNHEY and SVGEGT. V shed 4 bases and J 13 bases; nucleotides not matched to a gene: 7. In DNA, the CDR3 is TGTGCCAGCAGTTCGACAGGGGGTCTCCTCACCTTC. As protein: CASSSTGGLLTF.

The chain recombines TRBV19 with TRBJ1-4, with D unresolved. Germline-derived CDR1 and CDR2 are LNHDA and SQIVND (reference sequence). V lost 5 bases, J lost 4 bases, and 11 bases lay in between. CDR3 length: 14 amino acids. The CDR3 DNA is TGTGCCAGTAGTCGGCGGTCCAATAATGAAAAACTGTTTTTT. This gives the protein CASSRRSNNEKLFF. The entire variable domain, with the rest obtained from reference TRBV19 and TRBJ1-4, is as follows: DGGITQSPKYLFRKEGQNVTLSCEQNLNHDAMYWYRQDPGQGLRLIYYSQIVNDFQKGDIAEGYSVSREKKESFPLTVTSAQKNPTAFYLCASSRRSNNEKLFFGSGTQLSVL.

V gene TRBV11-3 combines with J gene TRBJ1-1; 7 positions match TRBD1. Looked up from germline, CDR1 is SGHNT and CDR2 is YENEEA. There are 14 residues in the CDR3. The V segment lost 2 bases and the J segment 6 bases; nucleotides outside the gene matches: 6. The CDR3 here is CASSLQGGAAEAFF. In nucleotides, the CDR3 is TGTGCCAGCAGCTTACAGGGGGGAGCGGCTGAAGCTTTCTTT.

DNA for the CDR3: TGTGCCAGCACCTCAAGTGGCGCGGGCACAGATACGCAGTATTTT. Amino acid sequence: CASTSSGAGTDTQYF. The chain employs TRBV28 and TRBJ2-3; D call uncertain. V was pared by 7 bases and J by 1 base, with 15 bases between. This CDR3 contains 15 residues. Germline V lookup: CDR1 MDHEN, CDR2 SYDVKM.

The chain joins TRBV29-1 to TRBJ1-1; tentative D call: TRBD1 (5 bases). This CDR3 contains 13 residues. Germline lookup yields CDR1 SQVTM and CDR2 ANQGSEA. V lost 4 bases to trimming and J lost 5 bases, with 14 bases between them. The CDR3 spells CSVVETAGTEAFF. The CDR3 nucleotides read TGCAGCGTTGTGGAGACAGCGGGGACTGAAGCTTTCTTT.

This clone was counted between two and nine times. The chain joins TRBV6-5 to TRBJ1-4; the D gene is possibly TRBD1 (5 bases). Per the germline V gene, CDR1 is MNHEY and CDR2 is SVGAGI. The CDR3 length is 14 residues. The CDR3 loop is CASAGGLTNEKLFF. CDR3 sequence (DNA): TGTGCTTCAGCGGGGGGACTTACTAATGAAAAACTGTTTTTT.

The chain couples TRBV5-4 to TRBJ2-7; no definite D call. The CDR3 extends over 12 amino acids. The germline V gene encodes CDR1 SGHNT and CDR2 YYREEE (reference sequence). The V gene lost 0 bases and the J gene lost 3 bases, with 4 bases spanning the gap. CDR3 sequence reads: CASSLDGYEQYV. In DNA form, the CDR3 reads TGTGCCAGCAGCTTGGACGGCTACGAGCAGTACGTC.

This chain connects TRBV5-1 to TRBJ2-7; 9 positions agree with TRBD2. Germline-derived CDR1 and CDR2 are SGHRS and YFSETQ. V lost 1 base to trimming and J lost 0 bases; unmatched junction nucleotides: 5. The CDR3 consists of 16 residues. Here the CDR3 DNA reads TGCGCCAGCAGCTTGTCGGGGCGGGAGGGCTCCTACGAGCAGTACTTC. Translation: CASSLSGREGSYEQYF.

V usage is TRBV15 and J usage is TRBJ1-2; D uncertain. Germline V gene sequence: CDR1 LNHNV, CDR2 YYDKDF (reference sequence). The CDR3 spans 15 residues. V lost 1 base to trimming and J lost 0 bases, with 9 bases between them. DNA of the CDR3: TGTGCCACCAGCAGAGTGGGGAGGGCTAACTATGGCTACACCTTC. This gives the protein CATSRVGRANYGYTF.

This clone occurred once. The chain has TRBV27 and TRBJ2-3; tentatively, D is TRBD2 (5 bases). There are 13 residues in the CDR3. Germline V gene data show CDR1 as MNHEY and CDR2 as SMNVEV (reference sequence). Trimming took 3 bases from V and 3 from J, leaving 7 bases between them. CDR3 nucleotide sequence: TGTGCCAGCAGTTTGAGGAGGACAGATACGCAGTATTTT. Translation: CASSLRRTDTQYF.

V usage is TRBV6-4 and J usage is TRBJ1-2; TRBD1 is a possible D gene (6 bases). Looked up from germline, CDR1 is MRHNA and CDR2 is SNTAGT. The V end lost 4 bases, the J end lost 1 base, and 13 bases lay between the germline ends. The CDR3 runs 15 residues. Here the CDR3 reads CASSAIGQYNYGYTF. As DNA, the CDR3 is TGTGCCAGCAGTGCCATCGGACAGTATAACTATGGCTACACCTTC.

The CDR3 reads CASSGRDRGAPEAFF. As DNA, the CDR3 is TGTGCCAGCTCTGGGAGGGACAGGGGCGCCCCTGAAGCTTTCTTT. The rearrangement uses TRBV27 and TRBJ1-1; TRBD1 matches at 10 bases. The CDR3 runs to 15 residues. With V trimmed by 8 bases and J by 6 bases, 12 bases remained unmatched. In germline, CDR1 is MNHEY, CDR2 SMNVEV (reference sequence).

The rearrangement joins TRBV18 to TRBJ1-1; no definite D call. Trimming stripped 8 bases from V and 3 bases from J, with 13 bases between. The germline CDR1 and CDR2 sequences are KGHSH and LQKENI. The CDR3 totals 13 residues. CDR3 nucleotides: TGTGCCAGCCAACCACAGCGTTACACTGAAGCTTTCTTT. It codes for CASQPQRYTEAFF.

This chain connects TRBV5-1 to TRBJ1-4; no definite D call. Germline assignment: CDR1 SGHRS and CDR2 YFSETQ. V lost 0 bases and J lost 4, with 10 bases in between. CDR3 length: 15 amino acids. The CDR3 coding sequence is TGCGCCAGCAGCTTGGGAGGGATGGTTAATGAAAAACTGTTTTTT. Residues: CASSLGGMVNEKLFF.

This clone was detected only a few times. V and J are TRBV5-5 and TRBJ1-5; D gene unclear. The CDR3 has 13 residues. Per germline, CDR1 SGHKS and CDR2 YYEKEE (reference sequence). V was clipped by 1 base and J by 3 bases, with 5 bases between them. CDR3 DNA: TGTGCCAGCAGCTTGTCACACAATCAGCCCCAGCATTTT. Protein: CASSLSHNQPQHF.

The chain couples TRBV27 to TRBJ2-7; D is unresolved. The germline V gene encodes CDR1 MNHEY and CDR2 SMNVEV (reference sequence). Trimming pared 8 bases from V and 4 bases from J, leaving 15 bases between. CDR3 length: 13 amino acids. CDR3 amino acids: CASRSRLPYEQYF. CDR3 bases: TGTGCCAGCCGCTCGAGACTCCCATACGAGCAGTACTTC.

V usage is TRBV9 and J usage is TRBJ1-3; D gene ambiguous. Trimming removed 3 bases at V and 0 bases at J, with 4 bases between. The CDR3 runs 13 residues. Germline values: CDR1 SGDLS, CDR2 YYNGEE. The CDR3 loop reads CASSANSGNTIYF. The CDR3 coding sequence is TGTGCCAGCAGCGCCAACTCTGGAAACACCATATATTTT.

The gene calls are TRBV10-3 and TRBJ2-1; the D is unclear. The germline V and J ends were trimmed by 0 bases and 12 bases, with 18 bases remaining between them. Germline loops: CDR1 ENHRY, CDR2 SYGVKD. The CDR3 totals 15 residues. CDR3 nucleotide sequence: TGTGCCATCAGTGAGTCGCGAAGTTCCCCCCTCCCGCAGTTCTTC. This codes for CAISESRSSPLPQFF.

This chain joins TRBV28 and TRBJ1-2; 8 bases fit TRBD1. With V trimmed by 3 bases and J by 6 bases, 9 bases remained unmatched. Germline CDR1 is MDHEN and CDR2 is SYDVKM. This CDR3 has 15 amino acids. The chain's CDR3 is CASSFPLLQGDGYTF. The DNA for the CDR3 is TGTGCCAGCAGTTTCCCGCTCCTACAGGGGGATGGCTACACCTTC.